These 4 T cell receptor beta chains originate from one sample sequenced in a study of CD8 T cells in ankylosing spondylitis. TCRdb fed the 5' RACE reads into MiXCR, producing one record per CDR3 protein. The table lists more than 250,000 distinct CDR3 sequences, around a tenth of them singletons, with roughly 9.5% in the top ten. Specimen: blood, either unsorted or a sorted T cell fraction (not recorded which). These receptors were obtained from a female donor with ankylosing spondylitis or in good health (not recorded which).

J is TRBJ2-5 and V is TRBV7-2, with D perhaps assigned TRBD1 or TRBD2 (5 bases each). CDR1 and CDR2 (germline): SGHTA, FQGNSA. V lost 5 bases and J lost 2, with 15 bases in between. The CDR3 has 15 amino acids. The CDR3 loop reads CASSPSGGKQETQYF. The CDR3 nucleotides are TGTGCCAGCAGCCCAAGTGGGGGTAAACAAGAGACCCAGTACTTC.

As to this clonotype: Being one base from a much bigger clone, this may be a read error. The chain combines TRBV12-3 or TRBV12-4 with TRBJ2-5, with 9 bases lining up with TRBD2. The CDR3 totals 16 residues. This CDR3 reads CASSLLSGGFQETQCF. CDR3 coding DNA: TGTGCCAGCAGTTTACTTAGCGGGGGTTTCCAAGAGACCCAGTGCTTC.

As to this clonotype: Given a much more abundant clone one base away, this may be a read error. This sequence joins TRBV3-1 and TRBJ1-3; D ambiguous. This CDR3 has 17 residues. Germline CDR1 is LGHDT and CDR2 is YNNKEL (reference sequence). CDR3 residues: CACSQDPGLFSGNTIYF. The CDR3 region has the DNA TGTGCCTGCAGCCAAGACCCGGGTCTATTCTCTGGAAACACCATATATTTT.

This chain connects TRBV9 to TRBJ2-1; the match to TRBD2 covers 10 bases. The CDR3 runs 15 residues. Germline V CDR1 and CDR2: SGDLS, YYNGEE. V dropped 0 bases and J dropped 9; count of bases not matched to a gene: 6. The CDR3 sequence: CASSVGAGGLFEQFF. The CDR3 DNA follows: TGTGCCAGCAGCGTAGGAGCGGGAGGGTTGTTTGAGCAGTTCTTC.